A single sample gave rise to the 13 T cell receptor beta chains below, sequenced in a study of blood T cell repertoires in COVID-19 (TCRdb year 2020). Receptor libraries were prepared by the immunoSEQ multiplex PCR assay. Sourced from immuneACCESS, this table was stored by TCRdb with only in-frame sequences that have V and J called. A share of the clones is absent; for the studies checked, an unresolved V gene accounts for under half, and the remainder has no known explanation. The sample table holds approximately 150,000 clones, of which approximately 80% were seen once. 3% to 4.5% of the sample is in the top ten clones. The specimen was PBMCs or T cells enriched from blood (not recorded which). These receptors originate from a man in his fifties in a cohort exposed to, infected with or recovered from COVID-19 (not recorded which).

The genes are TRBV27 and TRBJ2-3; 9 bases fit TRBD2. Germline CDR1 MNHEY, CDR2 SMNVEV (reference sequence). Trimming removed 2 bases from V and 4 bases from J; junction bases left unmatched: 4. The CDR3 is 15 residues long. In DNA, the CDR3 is TGTGCCAGCAGTTTAGACGCGGGAGGGCCAGATACGCAGTATTTT. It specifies CASSLDAGGPDTQYF.

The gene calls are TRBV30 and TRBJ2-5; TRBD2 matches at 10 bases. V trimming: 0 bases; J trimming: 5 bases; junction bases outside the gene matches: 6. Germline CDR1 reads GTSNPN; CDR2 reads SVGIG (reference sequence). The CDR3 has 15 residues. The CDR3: CAWSVTSGAGETQYF. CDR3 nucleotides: TGTGCCTGGAGTGTAACTAGCGGGGCAGGGGAGACCCAGTACTTC.

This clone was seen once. The CDR3 is CASSEGSGLAYEQYF. The CDR3 DNA reads TGTGCCAGCAGTGAAGGGTCGGGACTAGCCTACGAGCAGTACTTC. The chain is built from TRBV2 and TRBJ2-7; 8 bases match TRBD2. The V gene's germline CDR1 is SNHLY and CDR2 FYNNEI. This CDR3 is built from 15 residues. Unmatched junction bases numbered 4, after V lost 1 base and J lost 2 bases.

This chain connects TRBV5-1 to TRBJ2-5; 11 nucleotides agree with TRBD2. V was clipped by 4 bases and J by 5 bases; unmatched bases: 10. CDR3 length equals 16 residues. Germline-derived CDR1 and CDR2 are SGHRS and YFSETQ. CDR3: CASSQIAGGPRETQYF. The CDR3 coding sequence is TGCGCCAGCAGCCAAATAGCGGGAGGGCCCAGGGAGACCCAGTACTTC.

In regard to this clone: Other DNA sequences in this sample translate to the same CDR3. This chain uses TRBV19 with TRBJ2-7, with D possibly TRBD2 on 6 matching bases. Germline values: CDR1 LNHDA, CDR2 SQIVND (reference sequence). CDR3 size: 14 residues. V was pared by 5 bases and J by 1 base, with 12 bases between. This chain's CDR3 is CASSSRTNSYEQYF. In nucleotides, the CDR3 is TGTGCCAGTAGTTCACGGACTAATTCCTACGAGCAGTACTTC.

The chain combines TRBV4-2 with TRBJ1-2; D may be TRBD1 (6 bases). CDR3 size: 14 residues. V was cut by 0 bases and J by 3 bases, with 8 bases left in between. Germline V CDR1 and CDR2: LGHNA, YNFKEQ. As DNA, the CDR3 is TGTGCCAGCAGCCAAGAGGGGGCGGACTATGGCTACACCTTC. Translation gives CASSQEGADYGYTF.

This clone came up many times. CDR3 sequence (DNA): TGTGCCAGCAGCTCCGGAGAGACCCAGTACTTC. This sequence encodes CASSSGETQYF. The chain uses TRBV5-6 and TRBJ2-5, with D hard to call. From germline, CDR1 is SGHDT and CDR2 YYEEEE. Between the trimmed V and J ends, which lost 3 bases and 4 bases, there was a span of 4 bases. The CDR3 has 11 residues.

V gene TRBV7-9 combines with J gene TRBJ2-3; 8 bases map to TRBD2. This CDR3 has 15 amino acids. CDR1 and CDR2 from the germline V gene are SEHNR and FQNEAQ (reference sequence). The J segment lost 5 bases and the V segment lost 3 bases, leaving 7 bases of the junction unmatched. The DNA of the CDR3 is TGTGCCAGCAGCTTTGTAGCGGGGCTAAAAGATACGCAGTATTTT. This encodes CASSFVAGLKDTQYF.

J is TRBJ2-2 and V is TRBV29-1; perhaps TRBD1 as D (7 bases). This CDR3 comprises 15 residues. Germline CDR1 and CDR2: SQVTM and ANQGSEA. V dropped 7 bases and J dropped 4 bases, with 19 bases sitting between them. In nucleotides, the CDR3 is TGCAGCGCTGCGGGGCCAGGGGGGAGCACCGGGGAGCTGTTTTTT. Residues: CSAAGPGGSTGELFF.

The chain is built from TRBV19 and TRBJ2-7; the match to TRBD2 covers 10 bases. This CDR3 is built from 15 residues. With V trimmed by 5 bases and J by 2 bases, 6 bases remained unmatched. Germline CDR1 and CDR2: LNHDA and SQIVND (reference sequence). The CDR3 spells CASSGGLAPAYEQYF. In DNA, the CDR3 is TGTGCCAGTAGTGGGGGACTAGCGCCCGCCTACGAGCAGTACTTC.

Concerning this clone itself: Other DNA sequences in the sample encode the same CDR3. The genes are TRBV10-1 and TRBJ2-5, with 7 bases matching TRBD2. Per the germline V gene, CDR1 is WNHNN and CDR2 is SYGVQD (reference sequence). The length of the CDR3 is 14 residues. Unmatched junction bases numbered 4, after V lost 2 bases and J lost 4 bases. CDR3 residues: CASSETSAGETQYF. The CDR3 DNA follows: TGCGCCAGCAGTGAGACTAGCGCAGGAGAGACCCAGTACTTC.

Here the CDR3 reads CASSLLYYDNEQFF. The CDR3 nucleotides are TGTGCCAGCAGTTTACTTTACTATGACAATGAGCAGTTCTTC. The rearrangement links TRBV27 to TRBJ2-1; D is ambiguous. V lost 2 bases and J 5 bases, leaving 10 bases between the germline ends. The CDR3 runs 14 residues. CDR1 is MNHEY and CDR2 is SMNVEV in the germline V gene (reference sequence).

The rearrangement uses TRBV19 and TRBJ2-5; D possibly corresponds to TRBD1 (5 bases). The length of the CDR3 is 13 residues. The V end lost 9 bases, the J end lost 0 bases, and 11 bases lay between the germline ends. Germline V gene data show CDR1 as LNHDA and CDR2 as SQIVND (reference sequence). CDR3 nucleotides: TGTGCCAGCTCTCGACAGCACCAAGAGACCCAGTACTTC. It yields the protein CASSRQHQETQYF.